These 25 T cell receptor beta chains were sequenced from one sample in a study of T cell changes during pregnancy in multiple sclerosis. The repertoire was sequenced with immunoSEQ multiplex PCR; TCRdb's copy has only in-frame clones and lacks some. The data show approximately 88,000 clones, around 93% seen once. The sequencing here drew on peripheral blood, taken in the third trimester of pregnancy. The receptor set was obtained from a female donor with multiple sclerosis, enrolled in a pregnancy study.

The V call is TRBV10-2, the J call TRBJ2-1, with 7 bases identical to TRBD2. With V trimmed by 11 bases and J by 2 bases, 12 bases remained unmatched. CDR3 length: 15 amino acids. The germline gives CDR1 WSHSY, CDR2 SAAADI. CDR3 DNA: TGCGCCGCTATAAGAGGCGGGAGCGCCTACAATGAGCAGTTCTTC. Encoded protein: CAAIRGGSAYNEQFF.

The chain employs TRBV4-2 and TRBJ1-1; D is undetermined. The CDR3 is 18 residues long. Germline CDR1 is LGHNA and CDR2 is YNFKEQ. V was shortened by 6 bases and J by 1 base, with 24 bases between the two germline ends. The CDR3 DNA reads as TGTGCCAGCAGTCAGGCGCGGGCGGCAGTTGGACCGAACACTGAAGCTTTCTTT. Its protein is CASSQARAAVGPNTEAFF.

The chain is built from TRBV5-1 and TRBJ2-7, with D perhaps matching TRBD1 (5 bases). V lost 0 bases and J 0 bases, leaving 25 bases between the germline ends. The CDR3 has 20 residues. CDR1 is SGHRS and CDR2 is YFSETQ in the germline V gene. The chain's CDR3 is CASSLGEGAKALGSSYEQYF. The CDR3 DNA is TGCGCCAGCAGCTTGGGAGAAGGGGCTAAAGCCTTGGGAAGCTCCTACGAGCAGTACTTC.

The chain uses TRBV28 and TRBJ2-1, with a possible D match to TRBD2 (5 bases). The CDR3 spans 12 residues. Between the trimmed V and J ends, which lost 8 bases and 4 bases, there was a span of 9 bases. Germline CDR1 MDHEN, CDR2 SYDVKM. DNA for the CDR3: TGTGCCAGCGGACGCGGGTACAATGAGCAGTTCTTC. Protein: CASGRGYNEQFF.

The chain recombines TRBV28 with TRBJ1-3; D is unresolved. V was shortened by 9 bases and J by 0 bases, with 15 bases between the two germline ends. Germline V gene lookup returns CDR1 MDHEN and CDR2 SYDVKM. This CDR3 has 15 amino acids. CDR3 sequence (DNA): TGTGCCAGTTCCAATTCGGGATCCTCTGGAAACACCATATATTTT. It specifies CASSNSGSSGNTIYF.

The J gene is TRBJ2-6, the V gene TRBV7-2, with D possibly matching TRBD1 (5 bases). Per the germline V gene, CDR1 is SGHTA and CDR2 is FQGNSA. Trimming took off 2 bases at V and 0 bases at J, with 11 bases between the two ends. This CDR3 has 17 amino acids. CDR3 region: CASSLLGQHSGANVLTF. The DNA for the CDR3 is TGTGCCAGCAGCTTACTTGGACAACACTCTGGGGCCAACGTCCTGACTTTC.

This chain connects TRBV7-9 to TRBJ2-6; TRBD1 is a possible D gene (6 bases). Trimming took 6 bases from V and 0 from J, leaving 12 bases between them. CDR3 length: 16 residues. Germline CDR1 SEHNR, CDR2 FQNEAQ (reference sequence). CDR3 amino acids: CASRNRTASGANVLTF. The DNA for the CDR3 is TGTGCCAGCAGAAATCGGACAGCCTCTGGGGCCAACGTCCTGACTTTC.

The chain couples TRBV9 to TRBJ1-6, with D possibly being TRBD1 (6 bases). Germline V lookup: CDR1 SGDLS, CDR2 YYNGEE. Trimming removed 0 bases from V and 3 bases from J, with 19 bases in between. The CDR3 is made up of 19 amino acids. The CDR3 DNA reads TGTGCCAGCAGCGTAGGAGCTCAGGGGTCGACTCACTATAATTCACCCCTCCACTTT. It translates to CASSVGAQGSTHYNSPLHF.

In DNA, the CDR3 is TGTGCCAGCAGCTTGTCCCAGGGGGCTGAAACGCAGTATTTT. This sequence encodes CASSLSQGAETQYF. The V and J genes are TRBV5-4 and TRBJ2-3; 8 nucleotides line up with TRBD1. CDR1 is SGHNT and CDR2 is YYREEE in the germline V gene (reference sequence). The CDR3 length is 14 residues. The V segment lost 1 base and the J segment 9 bases; nucleotides outside the gene matches: 7.

CDR3 protein: CASSWSGSYEQFF. DNA of the CDR3: TGCGCCAGCAGTTGGAGCGGGAGCTATGAGCAGTTCTTC. The V gene is TRBV5-1, the J gene TRBJ2-1, with 8 bases identical to TRBD2. Germline V CDR1 and CDR2: SGHRS, YFSETQ. This CDR3 is built from 13 residues. J lost 8 bases, V lost 5 bases, and 6 bases had no gene match.

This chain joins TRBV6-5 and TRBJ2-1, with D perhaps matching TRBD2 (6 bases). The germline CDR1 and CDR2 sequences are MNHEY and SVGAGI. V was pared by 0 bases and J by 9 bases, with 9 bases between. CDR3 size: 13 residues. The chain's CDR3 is CASSYSGTVEQFF. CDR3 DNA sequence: TGTGCCAGCAGTTACTCCGGGACTGTTGAGCAGTTCTTC.

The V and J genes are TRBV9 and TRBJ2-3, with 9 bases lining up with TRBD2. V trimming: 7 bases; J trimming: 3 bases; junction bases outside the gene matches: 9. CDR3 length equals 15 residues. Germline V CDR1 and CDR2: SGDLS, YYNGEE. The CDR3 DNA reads TGTGCCAGCGGACCGGTGAGCGGGAGGACAGATACGCAGTATTTT. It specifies CASGPVSGRTDTQYF.

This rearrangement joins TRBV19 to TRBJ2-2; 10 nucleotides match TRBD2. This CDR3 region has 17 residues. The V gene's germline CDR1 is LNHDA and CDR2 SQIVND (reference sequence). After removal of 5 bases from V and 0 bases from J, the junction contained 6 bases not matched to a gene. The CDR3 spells CASSHDGLAANTGELFF. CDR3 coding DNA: TGTGCCAGTAGTCACGATGGACTAGCGGCGAACACCGGGGAGCTGTTTTTT.

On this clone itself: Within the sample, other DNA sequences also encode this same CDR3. In DNA form, the CDR3 reads TGTGCCAGCAGTTACTCAACAGGGAACACTGAAGCTTTCTTT. Its translation: CASSYSTGNTEAFF. The chain is built from TRBV6-5 and TRBJ1-1, with D possibly matching TRBD1 (5 bases). CDR3 length: 14 residues. The V end lost 0 bases, the J end lost 1 base, and 6 bases lay between the germline ends. Germline V gives CDR1 MNHEY, CDR2 SVGAGI.

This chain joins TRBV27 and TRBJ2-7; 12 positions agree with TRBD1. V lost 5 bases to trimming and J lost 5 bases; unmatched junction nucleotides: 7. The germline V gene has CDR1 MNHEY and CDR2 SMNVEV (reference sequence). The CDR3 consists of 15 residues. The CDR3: CASSPGQGAINEQYF. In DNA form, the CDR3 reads TGTGCCAGCAGTCCGGGACAGGGGGCTATCAACGAGCAGTACTTC.

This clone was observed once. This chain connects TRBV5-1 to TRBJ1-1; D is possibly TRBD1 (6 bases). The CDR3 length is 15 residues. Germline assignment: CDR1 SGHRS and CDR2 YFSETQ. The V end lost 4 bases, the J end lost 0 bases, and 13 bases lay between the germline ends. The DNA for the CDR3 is TGCGCCAGCAGCCAACAGGGAACCCTGAACACTGAAGCTTTCTTT. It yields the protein CASSQQGTLNTEAFF.

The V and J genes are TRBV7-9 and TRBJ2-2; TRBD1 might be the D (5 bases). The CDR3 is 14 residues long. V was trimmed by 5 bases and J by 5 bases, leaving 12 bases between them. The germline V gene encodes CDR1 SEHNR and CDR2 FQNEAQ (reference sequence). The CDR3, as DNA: TGTGCCAGCAGCCCCACAGGCTTAACCGGGGAGCTGTTTTTT. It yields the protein CASSPTGLTGELFF.

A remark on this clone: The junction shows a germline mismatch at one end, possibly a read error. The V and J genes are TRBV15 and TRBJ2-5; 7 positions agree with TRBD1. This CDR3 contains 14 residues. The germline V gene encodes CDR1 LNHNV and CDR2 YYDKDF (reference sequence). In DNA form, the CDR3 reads TGTGCCACCAGCCGAGAGACAGGGTGGGAGACCCAGTACTTC. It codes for CATSRETGWETQYF.

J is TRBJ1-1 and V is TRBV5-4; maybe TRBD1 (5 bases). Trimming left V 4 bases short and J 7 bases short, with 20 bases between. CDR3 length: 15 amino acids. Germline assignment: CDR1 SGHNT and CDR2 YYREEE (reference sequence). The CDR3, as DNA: TGTGCCAGCAGCCCGCGGGGCGCAGGTCGCCTTGAAGCTTTCTTT. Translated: CASSPRGAGRLEAFF.

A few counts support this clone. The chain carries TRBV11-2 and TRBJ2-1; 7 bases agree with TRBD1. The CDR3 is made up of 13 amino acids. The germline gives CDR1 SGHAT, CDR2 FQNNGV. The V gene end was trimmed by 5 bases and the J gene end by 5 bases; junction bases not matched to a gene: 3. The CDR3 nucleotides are TGTGCCAGCAGCCTGGGACAGAACAATGAGCAGTTCTTC. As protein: CASSLGQNNEQFF.

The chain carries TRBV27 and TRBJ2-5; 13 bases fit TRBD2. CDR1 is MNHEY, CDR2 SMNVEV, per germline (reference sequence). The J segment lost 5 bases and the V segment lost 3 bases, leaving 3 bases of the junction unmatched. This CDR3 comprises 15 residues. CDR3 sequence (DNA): TGTGCCAGCAGTTTCGGGACTAGCGGGAAGGAGACCCAGTACTTC. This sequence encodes CASSFGTSGKETQYF.

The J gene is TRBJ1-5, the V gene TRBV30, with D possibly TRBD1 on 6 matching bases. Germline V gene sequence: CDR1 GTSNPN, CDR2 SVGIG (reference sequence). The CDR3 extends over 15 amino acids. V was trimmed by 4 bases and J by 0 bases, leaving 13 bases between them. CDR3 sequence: CAWNVGQHSNQPQHF. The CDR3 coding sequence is TGTGCCTGGAATGTCGGACAGCATAGCAATCAGCCCCAGCATTTT.

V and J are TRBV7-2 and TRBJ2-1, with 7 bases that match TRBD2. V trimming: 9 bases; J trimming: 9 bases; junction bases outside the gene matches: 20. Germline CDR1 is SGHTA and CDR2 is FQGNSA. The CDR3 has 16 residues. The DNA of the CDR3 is TGTGCCAGTTTCGAGCTGGGGGGAGGGCCGGGAGGTGAGCAGTTCTTC. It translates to CASFELGGGPGGEQFF.

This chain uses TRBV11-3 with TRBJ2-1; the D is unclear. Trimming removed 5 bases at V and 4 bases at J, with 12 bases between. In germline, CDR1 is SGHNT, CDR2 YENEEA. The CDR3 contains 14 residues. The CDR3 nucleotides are TGTGCCAGCAGCCACGGTCGGCGGTACAATGAGCAGTTCTTC. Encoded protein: CASSHGRRYNEQFF.

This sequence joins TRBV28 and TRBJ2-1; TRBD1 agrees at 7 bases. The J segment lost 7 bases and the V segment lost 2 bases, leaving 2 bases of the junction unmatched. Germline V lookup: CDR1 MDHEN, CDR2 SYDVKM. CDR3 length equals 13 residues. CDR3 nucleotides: TGTGCCAGCAGTTTACTACAGGGGAATGAGCAGTTCTTC. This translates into CASSLLQGNEQFF. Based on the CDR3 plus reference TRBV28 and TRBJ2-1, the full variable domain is DVKVTQSSRYLVKRTGEKVFLECVQDMDHENMFWYRQDPGLGLRLIYFSYDVKMKEKGDIPEGYSVSREKKERFSLILESASTNQTSMYLCASSLLQGNEQFFGPGTRLTVL.